This TCR beta chain derives from a study of blood T cell repertoires in COVID-19. About the research overall: Specimens from acute and convalescent COVID-19 originated in the United States, Italy and Spain.

Seattle researchers signed up patients amid active infection and tracked them longitudinally. Germline loops: CDR1 LNHDA, CDR2 SQIVND (reference sequence). V was trimmed by 6 bases and J by 0 bases, leaving 17 bases between them. This CDR3 region has 16 residues. Sequenced by immunoSEQ multiplex PCR; TCRdb stores in-frame clones only, minus some. The table lists some 300,000 clones, about 86% of them singletons. This clonotype was obtained from a woman aged 70-85 years with COVID-19, enrolled during active disease. Input material: peripheral blood. The chain uses TRBV19 and TRBJ1-1; D is unclear. The CDR3 nucleotides are TGTGCCAGTAGGGGAGGCAACGGTCCGGTGAACACTGAAGCTTTCTTT. Translation gives CASRGGNGPVNTEAFF.